These 12 T cell receptor beta chains came from one sample sequenced in a study of blood T cell repertoires in COVID-19 (dated by TCRdb to 2018 to 2020). The method was the immunoSEQ multiplex PCR assay. Imported from immuneACCESS, the table was reduced by TCRdb to in-frame sequences with V and J called. These copies leave out some clones; in studies compared against another copy, an unresolved V gene accounts for under half, and the cause of the remainder is not known. This sample comprises 130,000 or so clones, 88% of them detected only once. Of the sample, over 1.5% falls within the top ten clones. Sequencing was performed on peripheral blood. Source of these receptors: a human donor in a cohort sampled during active COVID-19.

The rearrangement uses TRBV3-1 (or the pseudogene TRBV3-2) and TRBJ2-7; a possible D gene is TRBD1 (5 bases). The CDR3 runs to 13 residues. V lost 4 bases and J 3 bases, leaving 10 bases between the germline ends. CDR1 and CDR2 from the germline V gene are LGHDT and YNNKEL (reference sequence). CDR3 sequence (DNA): TGTGCCAGCAGCCCCGACACAGGCTACGAGCAGTACTTC. Its protein is CASSPDTGYEQYF.

The V and J genes are TRBV6-5 and TRBJ2-2; 9 bases match TRBD1. The V segment lost 9 bases and the J segment 1 base; nucleotides outside the gene matches: 3. The CDR3 consists of 14 residues. Germline CDR1 and CDR2: MNHEY and SVGAGI. The CDR3 protein is CASSGQGNTGELFF. The CDR3 DNA reads as TGTGCCAGTTCGGGACAGGGGAACACCGGGGAGCTGTTTTTT.

The gene calls are TRBV19 and TRBJ1-1; no clear D gene. Germline CDR1 reads LNHDA; CDR2 reads SQIVND (reference sequence). CDR3 length: 14 residues. V lost 6 bases and J lost 0, with 11 bases in between. The CDR3 DNA follows: TGTGCCAGTAGGCCACGACACCTGAACACTGAAGCTTTCTTT. Translated, it gives CASRPRHLNTEAFF.

Only a few counts were recorded for this clone. The chain combines TRBV4-1 with TRBJ2-1; D is unresolved. Germline V lookup: CDR1 MGHRA, CDR2 YSYEKL. This CDR3 spans 15 amino acids. Trimming left V 4 bases short and J 0 bases short, with 10 bases between. The CDR3 spells CASSPALSSYNEQFF. The CDR3 nucleotides are TGCGCCAGCAGCCCAGCACTAAGCTCCTACAATGAGCAGTTCTTC.

The chain recombines TRBV6-4 with TRBJ2-3; a weak D match, TRBD2 (5 bases). Germline values: CDR1 MRHNA, CDR2 SNTAGT. V dropped 0 bases and J dropped 6 bases, with 13 bases sitting between them. The CDR3 sequence is 15 residues long. The CDR3 protein is CASSDSESRGDTQYF. CDR3 DNA: TGTGCCAGCAGTGACTCCGAGTCAAGAGGGGATACGCAGTATTTT.

This clone was counted only a few times. The gene calls are TRBV3-1 (or the pseudogene TRBV3-2) and TRBJ2-7, with a tentative D call TRBD1 (6 bases). Germline V gene lookup returns CDR1 LGHDT and CDR2 YNNKEL (reference sequence). Deletions cut 1 base from V and 0 bases from J, with 16 bases between. The CDR3 length is 17 residues. CDR3 region: CASSQALMGASSYEQYF. For the CDR3, the DNA is TGTGCCAGCAGCCAAGCCCTTATGGGGGCAAGCTCCTACGAGCAGTACTTC.

V gene TRBV6-5 combines with J gene TRBJ1-5, with TRBD1 matching over 8 bases. Unmatched junction bases numbered 8, after V lost 11 bases and J lost 5 bases. There are 13 residues in the CDR3. Germline V gene lookup returns CDR1 MNHEY and CDR2 SVGAGI. CDR3: CAGGQALDQPQHF. CDR3 nucleotide sequence: TGTGCCGGGGGACAGGCGTTAGATCAGCCCCAGCATTTT.

This clone was observed once. An end of the junction differs from the germline gene, which may be a read error. The chain couples TRBV6-5 to TRBJ2-1; TRBD2 matches 7 bases. The CDR3 has 14 residues. The germline CDR1 and CDR2 sequences are MNHEY and SVGAGI. The CDR3 DNA sequence: TGTGCCACCGCGCCGCGGACTAGAAACAATGGGCAGTTCTTC. It translates to CATAPRTRNNGQFF.

The chain has TRBV3-1 (or the pseudogene TRBV3-2) and TRBJ2-7; 9 positions agree with TRBD2. Germline V gene sequence: CDR1 LGHDT, CDR2 YNNKEL (reference sequence). The V gene end was trimmed by 2 bases and the J gene end by 0 bases; junction bases not matched to a gene: 8. The CDR3 sequence is 17 residues long. The CDR3 nucleotides read TGTGCCAGCAGCCAACAATTAGCGGGAGCTAGCTCCTACGAGCAGTACTTC. This sequence encodes CASSQQLAGASSYEQYF.

J is TRBJ1-1 and V is TRBV5-5, with D possibly being TRBD1 (6 bases). V lost 4 bases to trimming and J lost 4 bases, with 17 bases between them. The CDR3 has 15 residues. Germline assignment: CDR1 SGHKS and CDR2 YYEKEE (reference sequence). Here the CDR3 DNA reads TGTGCCAGCAGCCTCCCCAGGGGCGAGGCCACTGAAGCTTTCTTT. Translating it yields CASSLPRGEATEAFF. Full variable domain (outside the CDR3, taken from reference TRBV5-5 and TRBJ1-1): DAGVTQSPTHLIKTRGQQVTLRCSPISGHKSVSWYQQVLGQGPQFIFQYYEKEERGRGNFPDRFSARQFPNYSSELNVNALLLGDSALYLCASSLPRGEATEAFFGQGTRLTVV.

The chain has TRBV18 and TRBJ1-1; a possible D gene is TRBD1 (6 bases). CDR3 length: 17 residues. Germline V gene sequence: CDR1 KGHSH, CDR2 LQKENI. V was trimmed by 1 base and J by 0 bases, leaving 15 bases between them. As DNA, the CDR3 is TGTGCCAGCTCACCACGAGAATTGGACAGCGTGAACACTGAAGCTTTCTTT. Translation gives CASSPRELDSVNTEAFF.

This sequence joins TRBV5-5 and TRBJ2-7, with TRBD2 matching 7 bases. CDR1 and CDR2 (germline): SGHKS, YYEKEE (reference sequence). The J segment lost 2 bases and the V segment lost 2 bases, leaving 4 bases of the junction unmatched. CDR3 length equals 14 residues. DNA for the CDR3: TGTGCCAGCAGCTTTGGGCGGGGGACCTACGAGCAGTACTTC. It yields the protein CASSFGRGTYEQYF. Full variable domain (remainder filled in from reference TRBV5-5 and TRBJ2-7): DAGVTQSPTHLIKTRGQQVTLRCSPISGHKSVSWYQQVLGQGPQFIFQYYEKEERGRGNFPDRFSARQFPNYSSELNVNALLLGDSALYLCASSFGRGTYEQYFGPGTRLTVT.